This T cell receptor beta chain is drawn from a study of blood T cell repertoires in COVID-19. Generated by immunoSEQ multiplex PCR, the TCRdb table keeps only in-frame clones and is missing some. Among fewer than 250,000 clones listed, about four fifths were seen once. V was clipped by 7 bases and J by 7 bases, with 11 bases between them. The CDR3 covers 13 residues. Germline CDR1 and CDR2: PRHDT and FYEKMQ (reference sequence). The source is a man aged 45-60 years with active or convalescent COVID-19. Sequencing was performed on peripheral blood. The chain joins TRBV13 to TRBJ1-6; D uncertain. The CDR3 is CASTRYGNSPLHF. In DNA, the CDR3 is TGTGCCAGCACCCGATACGGGAATTCACCCCTCCACTTT.